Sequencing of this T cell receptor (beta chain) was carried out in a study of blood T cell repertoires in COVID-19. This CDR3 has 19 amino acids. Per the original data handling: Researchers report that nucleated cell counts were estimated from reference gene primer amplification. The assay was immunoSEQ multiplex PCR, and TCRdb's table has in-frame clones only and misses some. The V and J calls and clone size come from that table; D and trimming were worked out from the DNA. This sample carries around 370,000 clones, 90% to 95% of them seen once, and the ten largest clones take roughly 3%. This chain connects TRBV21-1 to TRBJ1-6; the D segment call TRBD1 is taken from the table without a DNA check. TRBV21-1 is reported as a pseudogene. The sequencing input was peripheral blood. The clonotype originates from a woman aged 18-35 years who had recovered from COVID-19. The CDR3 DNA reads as TGTGCCAGCAGGAGCCGACAGGGGTTCCTTAGGGCCTATAATTCACCCCTCCACTTT. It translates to CASRSRQGFLRAYNSPLHF.